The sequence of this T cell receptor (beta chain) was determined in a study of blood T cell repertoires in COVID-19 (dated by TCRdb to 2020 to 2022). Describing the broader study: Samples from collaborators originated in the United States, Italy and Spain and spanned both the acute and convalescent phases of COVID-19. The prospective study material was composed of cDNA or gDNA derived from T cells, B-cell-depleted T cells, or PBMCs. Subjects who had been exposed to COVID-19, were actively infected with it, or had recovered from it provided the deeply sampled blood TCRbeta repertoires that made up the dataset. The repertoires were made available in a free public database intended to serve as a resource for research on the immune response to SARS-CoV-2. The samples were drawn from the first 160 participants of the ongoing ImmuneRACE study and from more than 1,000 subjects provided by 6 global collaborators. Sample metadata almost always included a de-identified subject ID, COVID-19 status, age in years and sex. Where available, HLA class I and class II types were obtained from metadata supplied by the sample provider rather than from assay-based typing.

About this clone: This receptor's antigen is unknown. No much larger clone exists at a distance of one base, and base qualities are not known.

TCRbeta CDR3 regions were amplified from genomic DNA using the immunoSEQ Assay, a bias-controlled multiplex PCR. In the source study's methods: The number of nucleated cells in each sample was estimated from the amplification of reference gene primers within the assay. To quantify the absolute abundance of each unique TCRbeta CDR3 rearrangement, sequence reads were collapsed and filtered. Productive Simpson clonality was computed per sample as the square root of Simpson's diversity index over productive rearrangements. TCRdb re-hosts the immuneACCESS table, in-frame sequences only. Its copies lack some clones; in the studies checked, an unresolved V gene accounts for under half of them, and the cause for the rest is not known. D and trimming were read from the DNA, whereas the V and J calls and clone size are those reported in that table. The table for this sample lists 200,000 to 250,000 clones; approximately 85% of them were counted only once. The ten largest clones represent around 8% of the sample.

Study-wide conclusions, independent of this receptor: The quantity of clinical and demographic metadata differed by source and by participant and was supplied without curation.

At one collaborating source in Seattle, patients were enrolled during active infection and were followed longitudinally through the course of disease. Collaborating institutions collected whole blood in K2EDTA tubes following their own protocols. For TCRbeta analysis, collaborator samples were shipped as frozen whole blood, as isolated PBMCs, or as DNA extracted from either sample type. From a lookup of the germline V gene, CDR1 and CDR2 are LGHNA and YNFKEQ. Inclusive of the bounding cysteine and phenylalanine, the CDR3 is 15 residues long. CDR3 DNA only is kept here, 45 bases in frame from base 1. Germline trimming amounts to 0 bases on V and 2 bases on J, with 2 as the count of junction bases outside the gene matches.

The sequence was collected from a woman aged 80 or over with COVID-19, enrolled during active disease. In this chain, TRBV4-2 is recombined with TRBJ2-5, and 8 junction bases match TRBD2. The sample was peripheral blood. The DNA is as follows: TGTGCCAGCAGCCAAGAAGGGACTAGACAAGAGACCCAGTACTTC. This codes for CASSQEGTRQETQYF.